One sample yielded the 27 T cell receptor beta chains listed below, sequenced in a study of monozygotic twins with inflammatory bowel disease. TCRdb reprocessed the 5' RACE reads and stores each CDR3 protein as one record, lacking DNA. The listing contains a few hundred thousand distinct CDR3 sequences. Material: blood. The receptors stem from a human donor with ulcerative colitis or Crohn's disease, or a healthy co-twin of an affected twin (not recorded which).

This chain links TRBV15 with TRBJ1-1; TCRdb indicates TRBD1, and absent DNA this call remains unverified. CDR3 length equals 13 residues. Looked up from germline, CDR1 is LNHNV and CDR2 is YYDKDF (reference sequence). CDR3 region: CATSREWGTEAFF.

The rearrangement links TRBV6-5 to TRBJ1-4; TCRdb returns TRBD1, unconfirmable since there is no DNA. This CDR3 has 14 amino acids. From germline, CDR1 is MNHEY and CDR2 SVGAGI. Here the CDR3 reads CASSYTGANEKLFF.

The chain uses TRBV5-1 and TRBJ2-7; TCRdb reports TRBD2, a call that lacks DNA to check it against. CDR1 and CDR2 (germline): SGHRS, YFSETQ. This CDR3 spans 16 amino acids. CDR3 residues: CASSLEPPRPPYEQYF.

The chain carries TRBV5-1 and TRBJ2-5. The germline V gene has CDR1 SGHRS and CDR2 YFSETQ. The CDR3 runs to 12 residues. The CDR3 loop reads CASSSGVETQYF.

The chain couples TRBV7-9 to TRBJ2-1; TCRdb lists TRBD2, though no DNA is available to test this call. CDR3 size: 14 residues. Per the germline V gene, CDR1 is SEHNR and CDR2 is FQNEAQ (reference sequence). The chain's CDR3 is CASGTGLSYNEQFF.

The CDR3 loop reads CASSKRTGDSPLHF. The chain joins TRBV12-3 or TRBV12-4 to TRBJ1-6; TCRdb's D call of TRBD1 is untestable without DNA. The CDR3 sequence is 14 residues long.

The CDR3 sequence is CASSPGFGPEAFF. This chain connects TRBV7-3 to TRBJ1-1; the TCRdb call, TRBD1, lacks DNA for checking. The CDR3 is 13 amino acids. Germline V gene lookup returns CDR1 SGHTA and CDR2 FQGTGA.

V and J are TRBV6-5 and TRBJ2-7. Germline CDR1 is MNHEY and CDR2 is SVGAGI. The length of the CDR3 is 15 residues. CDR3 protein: CASSYSSAGRYEQYF.

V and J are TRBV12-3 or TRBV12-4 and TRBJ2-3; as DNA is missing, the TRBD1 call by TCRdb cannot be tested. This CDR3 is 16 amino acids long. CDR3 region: CASSQIRVPSTDTQYF.

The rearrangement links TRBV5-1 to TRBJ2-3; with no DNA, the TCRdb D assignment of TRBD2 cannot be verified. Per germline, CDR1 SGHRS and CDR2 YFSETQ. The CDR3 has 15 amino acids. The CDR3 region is CASTGGAGPTDTQYF.

The CDR3 loop reads CSASPPAWAHEQYF. The gene calls are TRBV20-1 and TRBJ2-7; TCRdb proposes TRBD1, but this gene call is untestable without DNA. This CDR3 comprises 14 residues. CDR1 is DFQATT and CDR2 is SNEGSKA in the germline V gene (reference sequence).

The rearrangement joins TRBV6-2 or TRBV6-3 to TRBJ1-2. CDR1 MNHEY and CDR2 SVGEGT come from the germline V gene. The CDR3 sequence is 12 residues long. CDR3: CASSYRTYGYTF.

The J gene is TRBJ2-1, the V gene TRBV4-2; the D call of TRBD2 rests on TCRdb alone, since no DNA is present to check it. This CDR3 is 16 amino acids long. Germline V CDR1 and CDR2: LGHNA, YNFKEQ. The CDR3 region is CASSQALAGGSNEQFF.

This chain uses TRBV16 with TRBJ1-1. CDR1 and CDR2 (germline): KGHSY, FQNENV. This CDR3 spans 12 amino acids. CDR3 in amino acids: CASSQSVDQAFF.

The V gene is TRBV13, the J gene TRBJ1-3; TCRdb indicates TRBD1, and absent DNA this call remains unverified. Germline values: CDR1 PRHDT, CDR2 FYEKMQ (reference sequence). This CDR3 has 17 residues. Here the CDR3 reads CASSSYNRGFSGNTIYF. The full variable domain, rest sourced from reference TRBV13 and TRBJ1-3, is AAGVIQSPRHLIKEKRETATLKCYPIPRHDTVYWYQQGPGQDPQFLISFYEKMQSDKGSIPDRFSAQQFSDYHSELNMSSLELGDSALYFCASSSYNRGFSGNTIYFGEGSWLTVV.

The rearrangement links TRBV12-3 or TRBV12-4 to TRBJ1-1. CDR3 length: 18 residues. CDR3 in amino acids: CASSLARGLTSGNTEAFF.

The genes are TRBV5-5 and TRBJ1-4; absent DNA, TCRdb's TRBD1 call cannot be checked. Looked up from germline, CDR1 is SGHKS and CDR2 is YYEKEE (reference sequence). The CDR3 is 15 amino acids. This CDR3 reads CASSPTAYLNEKLFF. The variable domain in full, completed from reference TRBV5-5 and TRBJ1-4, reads DAGVTQSPTHLIKTRGQQVTLRCSPISGHKSVSWYQQVLGQGPQFIFQYYEKEERGRGNFPDRFSARQFPNYSSELNVNALLLGDSALYLCASSPTAYLNEKLFFGSGTQLSVL.

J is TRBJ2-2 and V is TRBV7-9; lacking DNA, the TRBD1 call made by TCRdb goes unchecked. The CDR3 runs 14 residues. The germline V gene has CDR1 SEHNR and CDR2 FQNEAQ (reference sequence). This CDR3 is CASSFDSGTGELFF.

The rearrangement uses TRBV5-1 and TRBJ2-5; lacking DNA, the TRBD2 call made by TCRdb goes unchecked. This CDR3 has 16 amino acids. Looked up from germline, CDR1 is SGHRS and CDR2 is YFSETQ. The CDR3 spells CASSNTPGGARETQYF.

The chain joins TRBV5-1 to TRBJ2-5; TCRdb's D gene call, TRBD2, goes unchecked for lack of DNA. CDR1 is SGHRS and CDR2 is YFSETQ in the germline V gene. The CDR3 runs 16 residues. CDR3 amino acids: CASSSPSGGTQETQYF. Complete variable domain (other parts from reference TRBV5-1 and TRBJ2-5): KAGVTQTPRYLIKTRGQQVTLSCSPISGHRSVSWYQQTPGQGLQFLFEYFSETQRNKGNFPGRFSGRQFSNSRSEMNVSTLELGDSALYLCASSSPSGGTQETQYFGPGTRLLVL.

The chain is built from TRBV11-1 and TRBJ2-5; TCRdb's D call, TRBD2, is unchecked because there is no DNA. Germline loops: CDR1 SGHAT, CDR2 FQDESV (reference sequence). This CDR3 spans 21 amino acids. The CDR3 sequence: CASSPHPSLSQTRQNQETQYF.

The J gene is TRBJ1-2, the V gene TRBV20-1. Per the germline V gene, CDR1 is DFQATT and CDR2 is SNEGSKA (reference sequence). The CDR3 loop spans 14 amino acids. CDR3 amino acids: CSARDQIWENGYTF.

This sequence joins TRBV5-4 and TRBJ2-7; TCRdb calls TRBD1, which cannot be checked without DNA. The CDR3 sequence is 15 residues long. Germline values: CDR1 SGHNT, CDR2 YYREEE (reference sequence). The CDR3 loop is CASRPTGILSGEQYF. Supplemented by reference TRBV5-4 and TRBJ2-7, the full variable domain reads ETGVTQSPTHLIKTRGQQVTLRCSSQSGHNTVSWYQQALGQGPQFIFQYYREEENGRGNFPPRFSGLQFPNYSSELNVNALELDDSALYLCASRPTGILSGEQYFGPGTRLTVT.

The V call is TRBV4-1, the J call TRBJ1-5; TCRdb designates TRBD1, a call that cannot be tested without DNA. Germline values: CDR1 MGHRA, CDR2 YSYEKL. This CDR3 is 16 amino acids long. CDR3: CASSQDFVLGGQPQHF.

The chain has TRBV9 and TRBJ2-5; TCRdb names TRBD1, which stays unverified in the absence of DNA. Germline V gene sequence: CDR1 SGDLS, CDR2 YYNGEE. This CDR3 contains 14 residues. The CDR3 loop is CASSVEQGAETQYF.

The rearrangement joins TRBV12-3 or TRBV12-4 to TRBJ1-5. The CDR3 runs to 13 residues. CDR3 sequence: CASRLGGGQPQHF.

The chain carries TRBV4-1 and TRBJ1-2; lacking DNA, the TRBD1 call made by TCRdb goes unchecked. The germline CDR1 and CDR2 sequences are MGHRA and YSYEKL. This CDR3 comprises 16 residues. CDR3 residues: CASSHVRGEGAYGYTF.